Each of the 26 T cell receptor beta chains below was sequenced from the same sample in a study of shared clonotypes between healthy human individuals. Naive CD8 isolation took CD45RO-negative cells positively selected for CCR7 and excluded terminally differentiated effector memory CD45RA+ cells. Sequenced by immunoSEQ multiplex PCR; TCRdb stores in-frame clones only, minus some. This sample has roughly 590,000 clones, with about 95% found just once. The sequenced sample was naive CD8+ T cells sorted from blood. The receptor set was obtained from a woman aged 30 to 39 in good health.

The chain combines TRBV4-1 with TRBJ1-1, with TRBD1 identical over 11 bases. The ends lost 4 bases at V and 4 bases at J; junction bases unmatched: 11. This CDR3 has 17 amino acids. CDR1 is MGHRA, CDR2 YSYEKL, per germline. CDR3 coding DNA: TGCGCCAGCAGCCCAGGACAGGGGGCGAGTTTAGCCACTGAAGCTTTCTTT. This translates into CASSPGQGASLATEAFF.

The gene calls are TRBV19 and TRBJ1-5, with D maybe TRBD1 (6 bases). Trimming left V 6 bases short and J 4 bases short, with 13 bases between. CDR3 size: 14 residues. From germline, CDR1 is LNHDA and CDR2 SQIVND (reference sequence). CDR3 bases: TGTGCCAGTAGCTCCCGACAGGATAATCAGCCCCAGCATTTT. This sequence encodes CASSSRQDNQPQHF.

V is TRBV6-5 and J is TRBJ2-2; D ambiguous. The ends were cut back, 2 bases at V and 6 bases at J, with 16 bases in the middle. The CDR3 has 16 amino acids. Germline assignment: CDR1 MNHEY and CDR2 SVGAGI. The CDR3: CASSYVPRQVPGELFF. As DNA, the CDR3 is TGTGCCAGCAGTTACGTACCCCGCCAGGTTCCCGGGGAGCTGTTTTTT.

This clone was recorded only once. The chain uses TRBV28 and TRBJ2-1; possibly TRBD2 for D (5 bases). The CDR3 runs 17 residues. Trimming took off 3 bases at V and 4 bases at J, with 19 bases between the two ends. Germline V CDR1 and CDR2: MDHEN, SYDVKM. The CDR3 region has the DNA TGTGCCAGCAGTTTCACCCTTTGGTCTCGGGAATACAATGAGCAGTTCTTC. The encoded protein is CASSFTLWSREYNEQFF.

The chain uses TRBV2 and TRBJ1-1; 12 nucleotides agree with TRBD1. The ends lost 7 bases at V and 1 base at J; junction bases unmatched: 13. Per the germline V gene, CDR1 is SNHLY and CDR2 is FYNNEI. This CDR3 spans 18 amino acids. CDR3 protein: CASNHPGQGAVRNTEAFF. DNA of the CDR3: TGTGCCAGCAACCATCCGGGACAGGGGGCAGTACGGAACACTGAAGCTTTCTTT.

The chain is built from TRBV27 and TRBJ2-2; 11 bases agree with TRBD2. The CDR3 is 17 amino acids. Trimming took 5 bases from V and 7 from J; bases not matched to a gene: 12. Germline CDR1 reads MNHEY; CDR2 reads SMNVEV (reference sequence). The CDR3 region is CASSPSLAGGRGGELFF. DNA of the CDR3: TGTGCCAGCAGTCCAAGCCTAGCGGGAGGCCGTGGCGGGGAGCTGTTTTTT.

This CDR3 reads CASLPPQGLGRFF. In DNA, the CDR3 is TGTGCCAGCCTACCACCACAGGGACTAGGGCGTTTCTTC. J is TRBJ2-1 and V is TRBV2, with 8 bases aligning to TRBD2. J gave up 16 bases and V 8 bases, and 16 bases lay outside the gene matches. The germline V gene has CDR1 SNHLY and CDR2 FYNNEI. There are 13 residues in the CDR3.

The chain's CDR3 is CASSFSGIVNNEQFF. The DNA for the CDR3 is TGTGCCAGCAGCTTCAGCGGGATCGTCAACAATGAGCAGTTCTTC. The chain uses TRBV7-3 and TRBJ2-1; 7 nucleotides match TRBD2. V dropped 3 bases and J dropped 5; count of bases not matched to a gene: 7. CDR1 is SGHTA, CDR2 FQGTGA, per germline. This CDR3 contains 15 residues.

This clone was recorded once. The chain has TRBV27 and TRBJ2-1; the D is unclear. Germline CDR1 MNHEY, CDR2 SMNVEV (reference sequence). This CDR3 region has 11 residues. The germline V and J ends were trimmed by 3 bases and 9 bases, with 6 bases remaining between them. The CDR3 DNA is TGTGCCAGCAGTTTCACGAGTGAGCAGTTCTTC. The encoded protein is CASSFTSEQFF.

This clone was observed once. V and J are TRBV20-1 and TRBJ2-5; possibly TRBD1 or TRBD2 for D (6 bases each). The CDR3 covers 11 residues. The V and J ends lost 6 bases and 6 bases respectively, with 11 bases between them. Germline CDR1 reads DFQATT; CDR2 reads SNEGSKA (reference sequence). CDR3 amino acids: CSARGAKTQYF. CDR3 coding DNA: TGCAGTGCAAGGGGGGCGAAGACCCAGTACTTC.

The V gene is TRBV27, the J gene TRBJ2-3, with D perhaps matching TRBD2 (5 bases). CDR3 length equals 12 residues. V was pared by 6 bases and J by 9 bases, with 13 bases between. CDR1 MNHEY and CDR2 SMNVEV come from the germline V gene (reference sequence). CDR3 DNA: TGTGCCAGCAGAATACGGGAAGGGACGCAGTATTTT. Translating it yields CASRIREGTQYF.

This clone was seen only once. The chain uses TRBV7-9 and TRBJ2-1; unclear D gene. The CDR3 covers 14 residues. V was clipped by 2 bases and J by 4 bases, with 9 bases between them. Germline V lookup: CDR1 SEHNR, CDR2 FQNEAQ (reference sequence). DNA for the CDR3: TGTGCCAGCAGCTTACCGCAGGAATACAATGAGCAGTTCTTC. This encodes CASSLPQEYNEQFF.

The chain combines TRBV15 with TRBJ1-2; 7 bases match TRBD1. CDR1 LNHNV and CDR2 YYDKDF come from the germline V gene (reference sequence). The CDR3 loop spans 17 amino acids. V shed 1 base and J 3 bases; nucleotides not matched to a gene: 11. The CDR3 protein is CATSRVQGGASHYGYTF. CDR3 sequence (DNA): TGTGCCACCAGCAGAGTGCAAGGGGGCGCGTCTCACTATGGCTACACCTTC.

The chain combines TRBV4-2 with TRBJ2-2; TRBD2 matches at 9 bases. This CDR3 is built from 17 residues. The V segment lost 0 bases and the J segment 5 bases; nucleotides outside the gene matches: 7. The germline V gene encodes CDR1 LGHNA and CDR2 YNFKEQ. The CDR3 reads CASSQEATSGHTGELFF. In DNA, the CDR3 is TGTGCCAGCAGCCAAGAGGCGACTAGCGGACATACCGGGGAGCTGTTTTTT.

The chain combines TRBV4-2 with TRBJ2-1; 11 bases map to TRBD2. Germline V gene data show CDR1 as LGHNA and CDR2 as YNFKEQ. The CDR3 sequence is 15 residues long. V gave up 4 bases and J gave up 9 bases; unmatched junction bases: 8. CDR3 coding DNA: TGTGCCAGCAGCCCACTAGCGGGAGACATCCGTGAGCAGTTCTTC. It is translated as CASSPLAGDIREQFF.

The chain employs TRBV9 and TRBJ2-2; D is unclear. The germline V and J ends were trimmed by 0 bases and 4 bases, with 4 bases remaining between them. The CDR3 sequence is 13 residues long. Germline CDR1 reads SGDLS; CDR2 reads YYNGEE. The CDR3 nucleotides are TGTGCCAGCAGCGTAGAAATCACCGGGGAGCTGTTTTTT. This gives the protein CASSVEITGELFF.

The chain uses TRBV6-1 and TRBJ2-7, with D perhaps TRBD1 or TRBD2 (5 bases each). The CDR3 runs to 14 residues. Looked up from germline, CDR1 is MNHNS and CDR2 is SASEGT. Deletions cut 2 bases from V and 3 bases from J, with 11 bases between. The CDR3 region has the DNA TGTGCCAGCAGTGAATGGGACGGAGGCTACGAGCAGTACTTC. As protein: CASSEWDGGYEQYF.

This clone showed up just a few times. This rearrangement joins TRBV5-1 to TRBJ1-3, with a possible D match to TRBD1 (5 bases). The CDR3 has 14 amino acids. Germline loops: CDR1 SGHRS, CDR2 YFSETQ. V lost 5 bases and J lost 3, with 12 bases in between. The CDR3 DNA reads TGCGCCAGCAGGCAGGGAAAAGGTGGAAACACCATATATTTT. Translation: CASRQGKGGNTIYF.

V is TRBV9 and J is TRBJ2-3; D might be TRBD2 (6 bases). The CDR3 runs 12 residues. Germline-derived CDR1 and CDR2 are SGDLS and YYNGEE. The V and J ends lost 3 bases and 8 bases respectively, with 10 bases between them. This CDR3 is CASSGTGGTQYF. The DNA for the CDR3 is TGTGCCAGCAGCGGGACCGGGGGTACGCAGTATTTT.

The chain couples TRBV28 to TRBJ2-3; 10 bases line up with TRBD2. This CDR3 region has 16 residues. Germline V lookup: CDR1 MDHEN, CDR2 SYDVKM. The J segment lost 4 bases and the V segment lost 6 bases, leaving 10 bases of the junction unmatched. Here the CDR3 DNA reads TGTGCCAGCAGGATGCTAGCGGGAGAAGGCGCAGATACGCAGTATTTT. Translation gives CASRMLAGEGADTQYF.

The rearrangement uses TRBV4-2 and TRBJ1-1; D may be TRBD1 (6 bases). There are 13 residues in the CDR3. The V gene lost 0 bases and the J gene lost 5 bases, with 7 bases spanning the gap. Germline assignment: CDR1 LGHNA and CDR2 YNFKEQ. CDR3: CASSQEQGTEAFF. CDR3 DNA sequence: TGTGCCAGCAGCCAAGAACAGGGAACTGAAGCTTTCTTT.

As DNA, the CDR3 is TGCGCCAGCAGCTTGAGCCGGGACTCCTACGAGCAGTACTTC. This gives the protein CASSLSRDSYEQYF. This chain uses TRBV5-1 with TRBJ2-7; D possibly corresponds to TRBD2 (5 bases). Trimming stripped 1 base from V and 0 bases from J, with 8 bases between. CDR1 SGHRS and CDR2 YFSETQ come from the germline V gene. This CDR3 has 14 amino acids.

This clone was seen once. The same CDR3 can be traced to other DNA sequences in this sample. The chain joins TRBV19 to TRBJ2-1, with 11 positions matching TRBD2. Germline CDR1 is LNHDA and CDR2 is SQIVND (reference sequence). Unmatched junction bases numbered 1, after V lost 3 bases and J lost 3 bases. This CDR3 is 15 amino acids long. The CDR3 loop is CASSIGTSGYNEQFF. The CDR3 DNA reads as TGTGCCAGTAGTATTGGGACTAGCGGCTACAATGAGCAGTTCTTC.

The gene calls are TRBV7-9 and TRBJ2-7; 7 bases are a match to TRBD2. The CDR3 totals 15 residues. The V and J ends lost 4 bases and 5 bases, in that order; junction bases with no gene match: 11. Germline V lookup: CDR1 SEHNR, CDR2 FQNEAQ (reference sequence). The CDR3 DNA sequence: TGTGCCAGCAGCTCCCCCCGAACTAGCGAGGACGAGCAGTACTTC. It specifies CASSSPRTSEDEQYF.

V usage is TRBV27 and J usage is TRBJ2-3; D may be TRBD1 (6 bases). The CDR3 loop spans 14 amino acids. V was clipped by 5 bases and J by 0 bases, with 9 bases between them. The germline gives CDR1 MNHEY, CDR2 SMNVEV (reference sequence). The CDR3 region has the DNA TGTGCCAGCAGTCAAAGGGGGAGCACAGATACGCAGTATTTT. Translation: CASSQRGSTDTQYF.

This clone was found once. The chain combines TRBV15 with TRBJ2-5, with 13 bases aligning to TRBD2. This CDR3 has 16 residues. V was pared by 5 bases and J by 4 bases, with 7 bases of the junction left unmatched. The V gene's germline CDR1 is LNHNV and CDR2 YYDKDF (reference sequence). This chain's CDR3 is CATSLLAGGRPETQYF. For the CDR3, the DNA is TGTGCCACCAGCTTACTAGCGGGAGGGCGTCCAGAGACCCAGTACTTC.